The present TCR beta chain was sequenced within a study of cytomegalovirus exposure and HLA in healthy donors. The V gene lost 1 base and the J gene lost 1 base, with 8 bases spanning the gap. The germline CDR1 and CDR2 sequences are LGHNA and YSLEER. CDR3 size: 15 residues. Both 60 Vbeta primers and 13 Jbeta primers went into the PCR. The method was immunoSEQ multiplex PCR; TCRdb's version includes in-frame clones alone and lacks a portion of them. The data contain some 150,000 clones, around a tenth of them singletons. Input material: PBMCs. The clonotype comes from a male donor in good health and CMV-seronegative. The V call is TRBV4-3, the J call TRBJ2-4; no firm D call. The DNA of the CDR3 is TGCGCCAGCAGCCAAGTCCCGTCGGCCAAAAACATTCAGTACTTC. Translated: CASSQVPSAKNIQYF.